These 25 T cell receptor beta chains originate from one sample sequenced in a study of T-cell memory formation after mild COVID-19. TCRdb analysed the 5' RACE reads with MiXCR anew, one entry per CDR3 protein. The repertoire includes roughly 200,000 distinct CDR3 sequences, about a sixth of them detected once, and about 2.1% sits in the top ten. What was sequenced was PBMCs or a T cell subset sorted from them (not recorded which). The receptor source for this set is an adult woman who had mild COVID-19 (a few samples of this study predate the infection). Cell type and time point are not known.

The genes are TRBV3-1 and TRBJ2-1, with D possibly being TRBD1 (7 bases). V was cut by 3 bases and J by 7 bases, with 16 bases left in between. The germline V gene encodes CDR1 LGHDT and CDR2 YNNKEL (reference sequence). The CDR3 contains 15 residues. CDR3 sequence reads: CASSQGQPGVNEQFF. DNA of the CDR3: TGTGCCAGCAGCCAGGGACAGCCGGGGGTAAATGAGCAGTTCTTC.

The rearrangement links TRBV7-2 to TRBJ1-1; no definite D call. Germline V gives CDR1 SGHTA, CDR2 FQGNSA. V lost 5 bases, J lost 11 bases, and 9 bases lay in between. The CDR3 has 10 amino acids. The CDR3 sequence: CASSQMAAFF. In nucleotides, the CDR3 is TGTGCCAGCAGCCAGATGGCCGCTTTCTTT.

This clonotype occurred a few times. The chain has TRBV5-6 and TRBJ2-5, with unresolved D. The CDR3 is made up of 14 amino acids. Trimming took off 2 bases at V and 2 bases at J, with 10 bases between the two ends. Germline V lookup: CDR1 SGHDT, CDR2 YYEEEE. CDR3 bases: TGTGCCAGCAGCTTTGCCAGCAATCAAGAGACCCAGTACTTC. Its protein is CASSFASNQETQYF.

This clonotype appeared a few times. The chain uses TRBV5-1 and TRBJ2-2; a weak D match, TRBD2 (5 bases). The CDR3 consists of 16 residues. The V and J ends lost 0 bases and 4 bases respectively, with 13 bases between them. Germline V gives CDR1 SGHRS, CDR2 YFSETQ. CDR3 nucleotides: TGCGCCAGCAGCTTGGAATTAGCGCAAAGCACCGGGGAGCTGTTTTTT. Translation gives CASSLELAQSTGELFF. Full variable domain (missing parts from reference TRBV5-1 and TRBJ2-2): KAGVTQTPRYLIKTRGQQVTLSCSPISGHRSVSWYQQTPGQGLQFLFEYFSETQRNKGNFPGRFSGRQFSNSRSEMNVSTLELGDSALYLCASSLELAQSTGELFFGEGSRLTVL.

This sequence joins TRBV12-3 or TRBV12-4 and TRBJ2-6; D may be TRBD1 (6 bases). V shed 6 bases and J shed 0 bases, with 24 bases lying between them. This CDR3 comprises 20 residues. The CDR3 protein is CASSNSRGLASSSGANVLTF. In DNA, the CDR3 is TGTGCCAGCAGCAATAGCAGGGGTCTTGCGTCGAGCTCTGGGGCCAACGTCCTGACTTTC.

This clonotype has only a few counts. The rearrangement joins TRBV5-1 to TRBJ2-3; TRBD1 matches at 7 bases. Trimming took 4 bases from V and 1 from J; bases not matched to a gene: 3. This CDR3 comprises 14 residues. Germline CDR1 reads SGHRS; CDR2 reads YFSETQ. CDR3 protein: CASSEGQGTDTQYF. The CDR3, as DNA: TGCGCCAGCAGCGAAGGACAGGGCACAGATACGCAGTATTTT. Drawing the rest from reference TRBV5-1 and TRBJ2-3, the complete variable domain is KAGVTQTPRYLIKTRGQQVTLSCSPISGHRSVSWYQQTPGQGLQFLFEYFSETQRNKGNFPGRFSGRQFSNSRSEMNVSTLELGDSALYLCASSEGQGTDTQYFGPGTRLTVL.

This sequence joins TRBV5-5 and TRBJ1-2; D unclear. The CDR3 is made up of 14 amino acids. V was shortened by 0 bases and J by 10 bases, with 16 bases between the two germline ends. Germline V lookup: CDR1 SGHKS, CDR2 YYEKEE (reference sequence). The CDR3 spells CASSLEAPTLTYTF. DNA of the CDR3: TGTGCCAGCAGCTTGGAAGCGCCCACCCTCACCTACACCTTC.

This chain uses TRBV6-6 with TRBJ2-3; a possible D gene is TRBD2 (5 bases). Trimming shortened V by 1 base and J by 1 base, and 9 bases separated the two germline ends. The V gene's germline CDR1 is MNHNY and CDR2 SVGAGI (reference sequence). This CDR3 is 15 amino acids long. CDR3 loop: CASSYLAGGTDTQYF. CDR3 in DNA: TGTGCCAGCAGTTACTTGGCGGGCGGCACAGATACGCAGTATTTT.

The sample holds a few counts of this clonotype. The rearrangement uses TRBV19 and TRBJ1-1, with TRBD1 identical over 8 bases. From germline, CDR1 is LNHDA and CDR2 SQIVND (reference sequence). The CDR3 length is 15 residues. J gave up 5 bases and V 4 bases, and 9 bases lay outside the gene matches. The CDR3: CASSRGTGGVTEAFF. CDR3 DNA: TGTGCCAGTAGTAGGGGTACAGGGGGTGTGACTGAAGCTTTCTTT.

This clonotype was counted only a few times. This chain links TRBV11-2 with TRBJ2-2; no clear D gene. Trimming pared 0 bases from V and 8 bases from J, leaving 10 bases between. Germline values: CDR1 SGHAT, CDR2 FQNNGV. The CDR3 has 14 amino acids. The CDR3 sequence is CASSLDRLAGELFF. The DNA of the CDR3 is TGTGCCAGCAGCTTAGACAGGTTGGCGGGGGAGCTGTTTTTT.

This clonotype has just a few counts. The chain links TRBV12-3 or TRBV12-4 to TRBJ1-5; D remains ambiguous. V was shortened by 3 bases and J by 3 bases, with 9 bases between the two germline ends. This CDR3 is built from 14 residues. The CDR3, as DNA: TGTGCCAGCAGTTTTATGGGTAACAATCAGCCCCAGCATTTT. Encoded protein: CASSFMGNNQPQHF.

This clonotype was observed a handful of times. V gene TRBV7-9 combines with J gene TRBJ1-3, with a possible D match to TRBD1 (5 bases). The length of the CDR3 is 14 residues. Germline lookup yields CDR1 SEHNR and CDR2 FQNEAQ (reference sequence). Trimming took off 7 bases at V and 7 bases at J, with 17 bases between the two ends. In DNA, the CDR3 is TGTGCCAGCACTTCGGCCCAGGGTAGGAACACCATATATTTT. Translated, it gives CASTSAQGRNTIYF.

This sequence joins TRBV24-1 and TRBJ2-2, with D tentatively TRBD1 (6 bases). V dropped 8 bases and J dropped 4 bases, with 16 bases sitting between them. From germline, CDR1 is KGHDR and CDR2 SFDVKD. The CDR3 extends over 15 amino acids. CDR3 bases: TGTGCCACCAATCCGGGACACACTCTCACCGGGGAGCTGTTTTTT. As protein: CATNPGHTLTGELFF.

V and J are TRBV11-2 and TRBJ2-1; D is unresolved. This CDR3 is 18 amino acids long. Germline CDR1 reads SGHAT; CDR2 reads FQNNGV. V lost 3 bases to trimming and J lost 6 bases, with 24 bases between them. The CDR3 protein is CASSLGTTPLQDPNEQFF. The CDR3 coding sequence is TGTGCCAGCAGCTTGGGTACGACGCCTTTGCAGGACCCCAATGAGCAGTTCTTC.

The J gene is TRBJ1-6, the V gene TRBV11-1; TRBD1 matches 10 bases. From germline, CDR1 is SGHAT and CDR2 FQDESV (reference sequence). The V and J ends lost 5 bases and 7 bases, in that order; junction bases with no gene match: 5. The CDR3 totals 15 residues. The CDR3 sequence is CASSLRQGANSPLHF. The CDR3, as DNA: TGTGCCAGCAGCCTCAGACAGGGGGCAAATTCACCCCTCCACTTT.

This clonotype was picked up many times. V gene TRBV12-3 or TRBV12-4 combines with J gene TRBJ2-7; D perhaps matches TRBD2 (8 bases). V was pared by 5 bases and J by 5 bases, with 16 bases between. The CDR3 is 14 amino acids. In DNA, the CDR3 is TGTGCCAGCAGTCCGGGAGGGCAGGGGGACGAGCAGTACTTC. Translating it yields CASSPGGQGDEQYF.

The gene calls are TRBV6-6 and TRBJ2-7; 9 positions match TRBD1. Germline trimming cut 8 bases from V and 6 bases from J; bases unmatched to any gene: 23. Germline CDR1 and CDR2: MNHNY and SVGAGI (reference sequence). This CDR3 comprises 18 residues. For the CDR3, the DNA is TGTGCCAGCTCAACCGGGACAGGGATGGTTCGAGGTTCCCTCGAGCAGTACTTC. It encodes CASSTGTGMVRGSLEQYF.

This rearrangement joins TRBV9 to TRBJ1-1; 9 bases are shared with TRBD1. The junction had 6 bases not matched to a gene; V was cut back by 0 bases and J by 6 bases. The V gene's germline CDR1 is SGDLS and CDR2 YYNGEE. The CDR3 has 15 residues. The CDR3 region has the DNA TGTGCCAGCAGCGTAGCTACGGGACAGGGCTCTGAAGCTTTCTTT. Its translation: CASSVATGQGSEAFF.

This clonotype has more than one count but fewer than ten. This chain uses TRBV4-1 with TRBJ1-6, with a weak D call TRBD1 (5 bases). This CDR3 has 17 amino acids. V gave up 0 bases and J gave up 10 bases, with 19 bases separating them. Germline CDR1 reads MGHRA; CDR2 reads YSYEKL. CDR3 amino acids: CASSQDLRGAGRSPLHF. The CDR3 coding sequence is TGCGCCAGCAGCCAAGATCTTCGAGGGGCCGGGCGGTCACCCCTCCACTTT.

This chain connects TRBV12-3 or TRBV12-4 to TRBJ2-3, with 14 bases aligning to TRBD2. The junction had 3 bases not matched to a gene; V was cut back by 6 bases and J by 4 bases. The CDR3 is 15 amino acids. CDR3 coding DNA: TGTGCCAGCAGCGGACTAGCGGGGGGCCCAGATACGCAGTATTTT. It translates to CASSGLAGGPDTQYF.

The sample holds a few counts of this clonotype. V and J are TRBV6-5 and TRBJ1-6, with no clear D. Trimming pared 0 bases from V and 10 bases from J, leaving 19 bases between. CDR3 length equals 17 residues. CDR1 and CDR2 from the germline V gene are MNHEY and SVGAGI. The CDR3 is CASSYSAQQTFGSPLHF. The CDR3 DNA reads TGTGCCAGCAGTTACTCGGCCCAACAGACCTTCGGGTCACCCCTCCACTTT.

This clonotype occurred a few times. The chain couples TRBV7-8 to TRBJ2-3; 10 nucleotides match TRBD2. Per the germline V gene, CDR1 is SGHVS and CDR2 is FQNEAQ. V gave up 3 bases and J gave up 4 bases; unmatched junction bases: 4. This CDR3 spans 15 amino acids. For the CDR3, the DNA is TGTGCCAGCAGCTTTAGTAGCGGGGGGTCAGATACGCAGTATTTT. Its translation is CASSFSSGGSDTQYF.

This clonotype was counted only a few times. The chain is built from TRBV7-8 and TRBJ2-1; D might be TRBD2 (5 bases). V lost 1 base and J 15 bases, leaving 16 bases between the germline ends. This CDR3 has 13 amino acids. In germline, CDR1 is SGHVS, CDR2 FQNEAQ. The CDR3 loop reads CASSLGGDAPRFF. The CDR3 nucleotides read TGTGCCAGCAGCTTAGGGGGAGACGCCCCCCGGTTCTTC.

The CDR3 coding sequence is TGTGCCAGCAGTCCCTCCCGTAGCGGGAGGGCTCCGCAGTACTTC. It translates to CASSPSRSGRAPQYF. V and J are TRBV6-5 and TRBJ2-7, with 11 positions matching TRBD2. Germline trimming cut 5 bases from V and 9 bases from J; bases unmatched to any gene: 12. There are 15 residues in the CDR3. The germline CDR1 and CDR2 sequences are MNHEY and SVGAGI.

This clonotype was observed a handful of times. The rearrangement links TRBV9 to TRBJ2-1, with D perhaps TRBD2 (5 bases). The V end was cut by 4 bases, the J end by 1 base, with 12 bases between. The CDR3 has 15 residues. Germline-derived CDR1 and CDR2 are SGDLS and YYNGEE. CDR3 nucleotide sequence: TGTGCCAGCAGCCAGTCAAGCGGTTCCTACAATGAGCAGTTCTTC. This codes for CASSQSSGSYNEQFF.